A single sample is the source of the 24 T cell receptor beta chains below, sequenced in a study of cytomegalovirus exposure and HLA in healthy donors. Primers: 60 Vbeta forward and 13 Jbeta reverse. The table came from immunoSEQ multiplex PCR; TCRdb's copy has only in-frame clones and leaves some out. The repertoire holds 150,000 to 200,000 clones, with 65% to 85% as singletons. Sample: PBMCs. The receptors originated from a man aged 45 to 65 in good health and CMV-seropositive.

A few counts support this clone. The genes are TRBV29-1 and TRBJ1-2; perhaps TRBD1 as D (5 bases). The CDR3 contains 17 residues. CDR1 and CDR2 (germline): SQVTM, ANQGSEA. Deletions cut 4 bases from V and 4 bases from J, with 25 bases between. The CDR3 nucleotides are TGCAGCGTTGGGGATAGTTCCTCAGGGATTGCGATCTATGGCTACACCTTC. Protein product: CSVGDSSSGIAIYGYTF.

The rearrangement uses TRBV28 and TRBJ1-3, with D unclear. V was cut by 2 bases and J by 0 bases, with 8 bases left in between. Germline loops: CDR1 MDHEN, CDR2 SYDVKM. CDR3 size: 15 residues. The CDR3 DNA reads as TGTGCCAGCAGTTTACGCCCCAGCTCTGGAAACACCATATATTTT. Amino acid sequence: CASSLRPSSGNTIYF.

V usage is TRBV10-3 and J usage is TRBJ1-1; TRBD1 matches at 10 bases. Trimming at V came to 10 bases and at J to 6 bases, leaving 5 bases not matched to a gene. This CDR3 is 12 amino acids long. Germline CDR1 ENHRY, CDR2 SYGVKD. The CDR3 nucleotides are TGTGCCACCAAGGGACAGGGGTCTGAAGCTTTCTTT. Translated, it gives CATKGQGSEAFF.

The chain has TRBV27 and TRBJ1-5, with 12 positions matching TRBD1. Germline CDR1 MNHEY, CDR2 SMNVEV (reference sequence). The CDR3 has 15 amino acids. V shed 6 bases, J shed 7 bases, and the junction held 7 bases outside the gene matches. The CDR3 spells CASSSGTGGIQPQHF. CDR3 sequence (DNA): TGTGCCAGCAGCTCCGGGACAGGGGGCATACAGCCCCAGCATTTT.

The chain recombines TRBV5-1 with TRBJ2-1, with TRBD2 as a possible D gene (5 bases). CDR3 length: 15 amino acids. Germline CDR1 reads SGHRS; CDR2 reads YFSETQ. Trimming stripped 1 base from V and 1 base from J, with 9 bases between. CDR3 sequence: CASSLTGTSYNEQFF. CDR3 sequence (DNA): TGCGCCAGCAGCTTGACGGGAACGTCCTACAATGAGCAGTTCTTC.

The V call is TRBV6-5, the J call TRBJ2-7, with D possibly being TRBD1 (6 bases). V gave up 6 bases and J gave up 6 bases, with 9 bases separating them. The CDR3 totals 11 residues. CDR1 MNHEY and CDR2 SVGAGI come from the germline V gene. The CDR3 region has the DNA TGTGCCAGCAGACAGGGCAGCGAGCAGTACTTC. Translating it yields CASRQGSEQYF.

This clone is a singleton in its sample. V usage is TRBV10-2 and J usage is TRBJ2-7; 12 positions match TRBD2. The CDR3 sequence is 14 residues long. Germline values: CDR1 WSHSY, CDR2 SAAADI. The J segment lost 7 bases and the V segment lost 2 bases, leaving 3 bases of the junction unmatched. The CDR3, as DNA: TGCGCCAGCAGTGAGACTAGCGGGAGGCAAGAGCAGTACTTC. Protein sequence: CASSETSGRQEQYF.

This chain connects TRBV4-1 to TRBJ1-6, with D perhaps TRBD1 (5 bases). The V end was cut by 2 bases, the J end by 10 bases, with 15 bases between. Germline lookup yields CDR1 MGHRA and CDR2 YSYEKL. The CDR3 loop spans 15 amino acids. CDR3 sequence reads: CASSQPDRVGSPLHF. CDR3 DNA: TGCGCCAGCAGCCAACCTGACAGAGTCGGGTCACCCCTCCACTTT.

The genes are TRBV7-4 and TRBJ2-7; D is possibly TRBD1 (6 bases). Germline loops: CDR1 SGHVT, CDR2 SQSDAQ. The V and J ends lost 1 base and 1 base respectively, with 14 bases between them. CDR3 length equals 16 residues. As DNA, the CDR3 is TGTGCCAGCAGCTTAGGCCGGGACACCTCTTCCTACGAGCAGTACTTC. This translates into CASSLGRDTSSYEQYF.

The genes are TRBV19 and TRBJ2-2, with TRBD1 matching over 11 bases. Germline V CDR1 and CDR2: LNHDA, SQIVND (reference sequence). With 7 bases clipped from V and 8 bases from J, the junction kept 6 bases outside the gene matches. This CDR3 has 14 amino acids. In DNA form, the CDR3 reads TGTGCCAGTATGGACAGGGGGCGCCTAGGGGAGCTGTTTTTT. This gives the protein CASMDRGRLGELFF.

This clone was found once. CDR3 bases: TGTGCCAGCAGCCCGCAACTAGAGTCCGAGCAGTACTTC. Its translation: CASSPQLESEQYF. V gene TRBV14 combines with J gene TRBJ2-7; TRBD2 is a possible D gene (5 bases). The CDR3 extends over 13 amino acids. V was pared by 4 bases and J by 6 bases, with 13 bases between. Germline CDR1 and CDR2: SGHDN and FVKESK.

V is TRBV2 and J is TRBJ2-7; D unresolved. The V and J ends lost 3 bases and 2 bases respectively, with 11 bases between them. Germline assignment: CDR1 SNHLY and CDR2 FYNNEI. The CDR3 loop spans 14 amino acids. CDR3 sequence: CASSESIRAYEQYF. The CDR3 coding sequence is TGTGCCAGCAGTGAGTCTATACGTGCCTACGAGCAGTACTTC.

The V and J genes are TRBV20-1 and TRBJ2-1; no clear D gene. V was trimmed by 6 bases and J by 7 bases, leaving 10 bases between them. There are 11 residues in the CDR3. Per the germline V gene, CDR1 is DFQATT and CDR2 is SNEGSKA (reference sequence). The DNA of the CDR3 is TGCAGTGCACTGCCTCTTAATGAGCAGTTCTTC. The encoded protein is CSALPLNEQFF.

This clone showed up just once. The chain carries TRBV28 and TRBJ2-5, with 9 bases fitting TRBD1. V lost 0 bases to trimming and J lost 11 bases; unmatched junction nucleotides: 10. This CDR3 has 15 amino acids. Looked up from germline, CDR1 is MDHEN and CDR2 is SYDVKM. The DNA for the CDR3 is TGTGCCAGCAGTTTATGGGGACAGGGTTCGGGAGAGCAGTACTTC. Translated: CASSLWGQGSGEQYF.

The V gene is TRBV6-1, the J gene TRBJ2-5; 7 bases align to TRBD1. The CDR3 length is 12 residues. V trimming: 6 bases; J trimming: 5 bases; junction bases outside the gene matches: 3. The germline V gene encodes CDR1 MNHNS and CDR2 SASEGT. CDR3 loop: CASRLQGETQYF. CDR3 DNA: TGTGCCAGCAGACTACAGGGGGAGACCCAGTACTTC.

The CDR3 region has the DNA TGCGCCAGCAGCCAATCCCCCTGGACAGCCCAAGAGACCCAGTACTTC. It specifies CASSQSPWTAQETQYF. This rearrangement joins TRBV4-1 to TRBJ2-5; weak D call: TRBD1 (6 bases). Germline V gene lookup returns CDR1 MGHRA and CDR2 YSYEKL. CDR3 length: 16 residues. Trimming took 2 bases from V and 1 from J, leaving 14 bases between them.

CDR3 amino acids: CASSQAGTGDYTF. The CDR3 DNA is TGTGCCAGCAGCCAAGCCGGGACAGGGGACTACACCTTC. The V gene is TRBV4-2, the J gene TRBJ1-2, with TRBD1 identical over 10 bases. Trimming cost V 1 base and J 10 bases; bases outside gene matches: 3. Germline CDR1 LGHNA, CDR2 YNFKEQ. This CDR3 has 13 residues.

This chain links TRBV9 with TRBJ2-1; maybe TRBD2 (6 bases). Trimming took 4 bases from V and 0 from J, leaving 26 bases between them. Germline loops: CDR1 SGDLS, CDR2 YYNGEE. This CDR3 has 20 residues. CDR3 in amino acids: CASSRTQIPLAMSSYNEQFF. Written as DNA, the CDR3 is TGTGCCAGCAGCCGAACCCAAATCCCTCTAGCGATGAGCTCCTACAATGAGCAGTTCTTC.

The table lists this clone with a few counts. This sequence joins TRBV4-1 and TRBJ2-7, with D perhaps matching TRBD1 (5 bases). Germline values: CDR1 MGHRA, CDR2 YSYEKL. Between the trimmed V and J ends, which lost 0 bases and 7 bases, there was a span of 7 bases. The CDR3 extends over 12 amino acids. The CDR3 protein is CASSQEKGEQYF. CDR3 nucleotides: TGCGCCAGCAGCCAAGAGAAGGGGGAGCAGTACTTC.

The gene calls are TRBV28 and TRBJ1-5; 9 bases align to TRBD1. CDR3 length equals 14 residues. Germline values: CDR1 MDHEN, CDR2 SYDVKM. Trimming took 3 bases from V and 4 from J; bases not matched to a gene: 1. CDR3 bases: TGTGCCAGCAGTTTTGGACAGGGGAATCAGCCCCAGCATTTT. This encodes CASSFGQGNQPQHF.

The rearrangement joins TRBV6-5 to TRBJ1-2; the D is unclear. The CDR3 is 13 amino acids. The V end was cut by 5 bases, the J end by 4 bases, with 11 bases between. From germline, CDR1 is MNHEY and CDR2 SVGAGI. The CDR3 nucleotides are TGTGCCAGCAGTCGGGCGGGCTCCTATGGCTACACCTTC. Its protein product is CASSRAGSYGYTF.

The V call is TRBV7-2, the J call TRBJ2-1; D gene ambiguous. V was cut by 5 bases and J by 9 bases, with 14 bases left in between. This CDR3 region has 13 residues. Germline CDR1 SGHTA, CDR2 FQGNSA. For the CDR3, the DNA is TGTGCCAGCAGCGCAGACCTAGTTGGTGAGCAGTTCTTC. It encodes CASSADLVGEQFF.

Comment on this clone: Additional DNA sequences in this sample encode the identical CDR3. V gene TRBV14 combines with J gene TRBJ2-5; 7 nucleotides agree with TRBD1. CDR3 length: 15 amino acids. Losses at the gene ends were 1 base for V and 2 bases for J; bases not matched to a gene: 4. Germline V CDR1 and CDR2: SGHDN, FVKESK. The CDR3 bases are TGTGCCAGCAGCCAAGTGAGGGGGCCACAAGAGACCCAGTACTTC. Protein: CASSQVRGPQETQYF.

The V gene is TRBV28, the J gene TRBJ1-2; tentatively, D is TRBD1 (5 bases). This CDR3 is 13 amino acids long. The V end was cut by 10 bases, the J end by 5 bases, with 17 bases between. The germline V gene encodes CDR1 MDHEN and CDR2 SYDVKM. Here the CDR3 DNA reads TGTGCCACTAAACGGCCGGGGGGGTATGGCTACACCTTC. Translated: CATKRPGGYGYTF.